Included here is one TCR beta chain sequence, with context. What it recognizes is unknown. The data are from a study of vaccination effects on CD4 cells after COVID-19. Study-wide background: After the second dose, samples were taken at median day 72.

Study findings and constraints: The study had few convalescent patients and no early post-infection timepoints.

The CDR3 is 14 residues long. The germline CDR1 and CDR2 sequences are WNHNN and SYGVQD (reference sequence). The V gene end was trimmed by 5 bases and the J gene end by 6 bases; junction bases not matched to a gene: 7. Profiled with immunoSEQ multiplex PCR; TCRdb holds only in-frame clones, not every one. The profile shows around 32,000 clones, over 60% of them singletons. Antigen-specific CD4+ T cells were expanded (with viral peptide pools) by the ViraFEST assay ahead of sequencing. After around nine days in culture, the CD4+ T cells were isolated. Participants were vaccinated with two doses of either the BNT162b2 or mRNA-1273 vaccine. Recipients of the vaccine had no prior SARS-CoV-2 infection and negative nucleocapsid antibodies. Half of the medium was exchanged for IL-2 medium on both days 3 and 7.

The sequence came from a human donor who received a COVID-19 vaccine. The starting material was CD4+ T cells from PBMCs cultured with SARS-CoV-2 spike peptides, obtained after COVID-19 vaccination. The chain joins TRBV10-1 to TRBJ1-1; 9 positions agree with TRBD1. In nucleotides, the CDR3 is TGCGCCAGCAGTAGAGGACAGGGGCCAGCTGAAGCTTTCTTT. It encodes CASSRGQGPAEAFF.